Below are 23 T cell receptor beta chains sequenced from a single sample in a study of blood T cells in healthy people across ages (dated by TCRdb to about 2015). The library came from 5' RACE. The data were produced on an Illumina HiSeq 2500. A second PCR of about 6 to 12 cycles was performed with a sample-barcoded 5' primer and a J-beta primer mix. The public reads were run again by TCRdb, first through fastp at Q25 and then through MiXCR, and only productive beta chains were kept. Every entry covers one CDR3 protein and lists the most common genes and DNA from its rows. The sample table shows about 500,000 distinct CDR3 sequences, and 24% are seen once. The ten top clones hold just under 9% of the sample. In addition, the sample was reused for a study of T cells of mothers and their children.

The sequencing sample was made of blood. The source is a boy between 10 and 17 years old in good health.

This clonotype has just a few counts. The V and J genes are TRBV4-3 and TRBJ2-1; D is perhaps TRBD1 or TRBD2 (7 bases each). The CDR3 consists of 17 residues. V lost 2 bases to trimming and J lost 9 bases, with 23 bases between them. Germline assignment: CDR1 LGHNA and CDR2 YSLEER. The DNA of the CDR3 is TGCGCCAGCAGCCAAACCCCCGCAGGGGGGGAATTTAGTGAGCAGTTCTTC. Its protein product is CASSQTPAGGEFSEQFF.

The CDR3: CASRPSGRETQYF. The CDR3 region has the DNA TGTGCCAGCAGGCCTAGCGGAAGGGAGACCCAGTACTTC. The chain links TRBV6-1 to TRBJ2-5, with 7 bases aligning to TRBD2. V trimming: 6 bases; J trimming: 5 bases; junction bases outside the gene matches: 6. In germline, CDR1 is MNHNS, CDR2 SASEGT. The CDR3 totals 13 residues.

The rearrangement uses TRBV29-1 and TRBJ1-1; D remains ambiguous. Germline V gene data show CDR1 as SQVTM and CDR2 as ANQGSEA. V was shortened by 5 bases and J by 2 bases, with 18 bases between the two germline ends. The CDR3 length is 15 residues. CDR3 amino acids: CSVMDAALENTEAFF. The DNA of the CDR3 is TGCAGCGTTATGGACGCAGCCCTGGAAAACACTGAAGCTTTCTTT.

The chain recombines TRBV4-3 with TRBJ2-1; perhaps D is TRBD1 or TRBD2 (5 bases each). The CDR3 is 17 amino acids. Germline V CDR1 and CDR2: LGHNA, YSLEER. V lost 0 bases and J lost 1, with 13 bases in between. In DNA, the CDR3 is TGCGCCAGCAGCCAAGATGGGGGACGAGGGTCCTACAATGAGCAGTTCTTC. Residues: CASSQDGGRGSYNEQFF.

In its sample, this clonotype was seen a few times. The gene calls are TRBV4-3 and TRBJ1-4, with TRBD1 matching over 7 bases. With V trimmed by 3 bases and J by 7 bases, 5 bases remained unmatched. The V gene's germline CDR1 is LGHNA and CDR2 YSLEER. This CDR3 comprises 14 residues. CDR3 DNA: TGCGCCAGCAGCCACCGACAGGGCGGTGAAAAACTGTTTTTT. Translation: CASSHRQGGEKLFF.

A few counts support this clonotype. This chain joins TRBV7-8 and TRBJ2-2, with 8 nucleotides matching TRBD1. After removal of 5 bases from V and 7 bases from J, the junction contained 9 bases not matched to a gene. The CDR3 contains 15 residues. Looked up from germline, CDR1 is SGHVS and CDR2 is FQNEAQ. CDR3 protein: CASSPDRARDGELFF. The CDR3 bases are TGTGCCAGCAGCCCGGACAGGGCAAGGGACGGGGAGCTGTTTTTT.

This clonotype was counted only a few times. The chain combines TRBV9 with TRBJ2-7, with 7 bases identical to TRBD2. The V segment lost 0 bases and the J segment 3 bases; nucleotides outside the gene matches: 3. From germline, CDR1 is SGDLS and CDR2 YYNGEE. This CDR3 spans 14 amino acids. CDR3 protein: CASSVGGSDYEQYF. DNA of the CDR3: TGTGCCAGCAGCGTAGGCGGGAGCGACTACGAGCAGTACTTC.

The gene calls are TRBV28 and TRBJ2-5; D unresolved. The J call may be faulty, since TRBJ2-1 better matches the DNA end. Germline V gene lookup returns CDR1 MDHEN and CDR2 SYDVKM. The CDR3 runs 18 residues. DNA of the CDR3: TGTGCCAGCAGTTTGATCTCTCTGCGTGGGGACTCCTACAATGAGCAGTTCTTC. As protein: CASSLISLRGDSYNEQFF.

In its sample, this clonotype was seen many times. The chain couples TRBV28 to TRBJ2-7, with TRBD1 identical over 7 bases. This CDR3 spans 15 amino acids. With 1 base clipped from V and 3 bases from J, the junction kept 6 bases outside the gene matches. The V gene's germline CDR1 is MDHEN and CDR2 SYDVKM. The CDR3 loop is CASSLYATGYYEQYF. The CDR3 nucleotides are TGTGCCAGCAGTTTATATGCGACAGGGTACTACGAGCAGTACTTC.

The gene calls are TRBV5-1 and TRBJ2-1, with D tentatively TRBD1 (5 bases). V shed 0 bases and J shed 5 bases, with 9 bases lying between them. Germline V CDR1 and CDR2: SGHRS, YFSETQ. This CDR3 has 14 amino acids. The CDR3 DNA is TGCGCCAGCAGCTTGGAAGGACATAACAATGAGCAGTTCTTC. Protein sequence: CASSLEGHNNEQFF.

DNA for the CDR3: TGTGCCAGCAGCTTTGACCCATCGAGCACAGATACGCAGTATTTT. Translating it yields CASSFDPSSTDTQYF. The rearrangement uses TRBV11-2 and TRBJ2-3; D uncertain. CDR1 is SGHAT and CDR2 is FQNNGV in the germline V gene. The CDR3 extends over 15 amino acids. V lost 3 bases, J lost 0 bases, and 10 bases lay in between.

A few counts support this clonotype. The chain links TRBV5-1 to TRBJ2-7; a weak D match, TRBD1 (6 bases). The CDR3 spans 16 residues. Germline V CDR1 and CDR2: SGHRS, YFSETQ. Between the trimmed V and J ends, which lost 4 bases and 0 bases, there was a span of 17 bases. The CDR3 coding sequence is TGCGCCAGCAGCCTACTTACAGGGTTCCCCTCCTACGAGCAGTACTTC. It translates to CASSLLTGFPSYEQYF.

This clonotype has more than one count but fewer than ten. The chain combines TRBV7-2 with TRBJ2-7, with a weak D call TRBD1 (8 bases). The J call may be in error: the DNA end matches TRBJ2-1 better. Germline V gives CDR1 SGHTA, CDR2 FQGNSA. There are 14 residues in the CDR3. The CDR3 DNA follows: TGTGCCAGCAGCTTAACTACAGGGGGGGATGAGCAGTTCTTC. Translated: CASSLTTGGDEQFF.

The chain combines TRBV4-1 with TRBJ2-4; possible D gene TRBD1, 5 bases. CDR3 length equals 13 residues. Per the germline V gene, CDR1 is MGHRA and CDR2 is YSYEKL. The germline V and J ends were trimmed by 0 bases and 15 bases, with 15 bases remaining between them. CDR3 protein: CASSQDGAVRAYF. The CDR3 DNA is TGCGCCAGCAGCCAAGATGGGGCGGTCAGAGCGTACTTC.

V usage is TRBV5-1 and J usage is TRBJ2-3; 9 bases map to TRBD1. CDR3 length: 15 amino acids. Germline assignment: CDR1 SGHRS and CDR2 YFSETQ. J was trimmed by 1 base and V by 4 bases; bases with no gene match: 4. The CDR3 region is CASSLRDRGTDTQYF. Here the CDR3 DNA reads TGCGCCAGCAGCCTCCGGGACAGGGGCACAGATACGCAGTATTTT.

The V gene is TRBV3-1, the J gene TRBJ1-2, with D tentatively TRBD1 (6 bases). Germline loops: CDR1 LGHDT, CDR2 YNNKEL (reference sequence). The ends were cut back, 4 bases at V and 4 bases at J, with 16 bases in the middle. The CDR3 is 15 residues long. The CDR3, as DNA: TGTGCCAGCAGCCCCACCAGTCAGGGGTCCTATGGCTACACCTTC. Its translation is CASSPTSQGSYGYTF.

The rearrangement joins TRBV28 to TRBJ1-1; no reliable D call. This CDR3 comprises 14 residues. CDR1 is MDHEN, CDR2 SYDVKM, per germline. V was pared by 5 bases and J by 4 bases, with 14 bases between. CDR3 protein: CASSTHSFGTEAFF. In DNA, the CDR3 is TGTGCCAGCAGTACACATTCCTTTGGCACTGAAGCTTTCTTT.

This clonotype was observed a few times. The chain couples TRBV20-1 to TRBJ1-1; the D is unclear. CDR1 is DFQATT, CDR2 SNEGSKA, per germline (reference sequence). V was clipped by 3 bases and J by 0 bases, with 8 bases between them. There are 13 residues in the CDR3. The CDR3 reads CSARAHMNTEAFF. CDR3 bases: TGCAGTGCTAGGGCACACATGAACACTGAAGCTTTCTTT.

This rearrangement joins TRBV20-1 to TRBJ2-6; perhaps TRBD1 as D (6 bases). The length of the CDR3 is 14 residues. V lost 6 bases and J 3 bases, leaving 12 bases between the germline ends. Germline-derived CDR1 and CDR2 are DFQATT and SNEGSKA (reference sequence). The CDR3 loop reads CSANDRRGANVLTF. In nucleotides, the CDR3 is TGCAGTGCCAACGACAGGCGTGGGGCCAACGTCCTGACTTTC.

The table lists this clonotype with many counts. V usage is TRBV20-1 and J usage is TRBJ2-3; D uncertain. Trimming stripped 2 bases from V and 5 bases from J, with 2 bases between. The V gene's germline CDR1 is DFQATT and CDR2 SNEGSKA (reference sequence). The CDR3 has 10 residues. CDR3 sequence reads: CSARRDTQYF. CDR3 sequence (DNA): TGCAGTGCTAGAAGAGATACGCAGTATTTT.

A remark on this clonotype: Lacking the conserved final phenylalanine or tryptophan, this CDR3 likely reflects a read error. The gene calls are TRBV2 and TRBJ2-3; weak D call: TRBD2 (6 bases). The CDR3 totals 13 residues. V shed 8 bases and J shed 4 bases, with 13 bases lying between them. Germline CDR1 and CDR2: SNHLY and FYNNEI. CDR3 region: CASGGNPPDTQYL. The CDR3 DNA sequence: TGTGCCAGCGGCGGGAACCCGCCAGATACGCAGTATCTT.

The chain joins TRBV12-3 or TRBV12-4 to TRBJ2-1; 7 bases match TRBD1. The DNA end is more similar to TRBJ2-7, so the J call may be wrong. The length of the CDR3 is 15 residues. CDR3 amino acids: CASSSRTGTEYEQYF. As DNA, the CDR3 is TGTGCCAGCAGTTCAAGAACCGGGACAGAATACGAGCAGTACTTC.

CDR3 nucleotides: TGCGCCAGCGCTGCCACGACGGGACAGGGTAACGAGCAGTACTTC. It translates to CASAATTGQGNEQYF. V and J are TRBV10-2 and TRBJ2-7; 9 nucleotides line up with TRBD1. CDR1 and CDR2 (germline): WSHSY, SAAADI. J lost 5 bases, V lost 8 bases, and 13 bases had no gene match. The CDR3 has 15 amino acids.